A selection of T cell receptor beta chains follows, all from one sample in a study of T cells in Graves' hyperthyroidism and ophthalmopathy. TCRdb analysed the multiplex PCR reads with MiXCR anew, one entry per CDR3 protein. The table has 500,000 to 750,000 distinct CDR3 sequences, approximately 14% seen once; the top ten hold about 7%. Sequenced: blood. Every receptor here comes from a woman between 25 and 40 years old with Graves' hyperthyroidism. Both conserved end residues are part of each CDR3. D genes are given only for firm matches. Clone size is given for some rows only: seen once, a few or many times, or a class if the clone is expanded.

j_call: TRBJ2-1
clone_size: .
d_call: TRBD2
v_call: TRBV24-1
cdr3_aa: CATSDLRTSGSLNEQFF
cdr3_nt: TGTGCCACCAGTGATTTACGGACTAGCGGGAGTTTGAATGAGCAGTTCTTC

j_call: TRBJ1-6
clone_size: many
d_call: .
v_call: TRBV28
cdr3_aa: CASSLDRSSYNSPLHF
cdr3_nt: TGTGCCAGCAGTTTGGACCGTAGCTCCTATAATTCACCCCTCCACTTT

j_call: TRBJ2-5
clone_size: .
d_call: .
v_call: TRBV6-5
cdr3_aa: CASSYSDRQETQYF
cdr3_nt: TGTGCCAGCAGTTATTCAGACAGGCAAGAGACCCAGTACTTC

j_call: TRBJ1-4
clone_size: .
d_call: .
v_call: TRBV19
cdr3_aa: CASEAGRKNEKLFF
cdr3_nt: TGTGCCAGCGAGGCCGGACGGAAGAATGAAAAACTGTTTTTT

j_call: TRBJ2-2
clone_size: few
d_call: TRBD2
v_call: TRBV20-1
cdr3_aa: CSARVTVSGSLGTGELFF
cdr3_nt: TGCAGTGCTAGAGTAACTGTTAGCGGGAGCTTGGGGACCGGGGAGCTGTTTTTT

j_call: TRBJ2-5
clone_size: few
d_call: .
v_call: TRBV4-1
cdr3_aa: CASSQDGIDQETQYF
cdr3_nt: TGCGCCAGCAGCCAAGACGGCATAGACCAAGAGACCCAGTACTTC

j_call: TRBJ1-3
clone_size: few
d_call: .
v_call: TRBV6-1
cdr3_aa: CASSPQGEYSGNTIYF
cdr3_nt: TGTGCCAGCAGCCCCCAGGGCGAATATTCTGGAAACACCATATATTTT

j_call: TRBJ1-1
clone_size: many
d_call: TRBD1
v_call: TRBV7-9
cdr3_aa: CASSPTGGYAEAFF
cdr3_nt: TGTGCCAGCAGCCCGACAGGGGGCTACGCTGAAGCTTTCTTT

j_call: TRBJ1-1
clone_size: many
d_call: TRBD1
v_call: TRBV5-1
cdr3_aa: CASSGQDNTEAFF
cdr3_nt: TGCGCCAGCAGCGGACAGGACAACACTGAAGCTTTCTTT

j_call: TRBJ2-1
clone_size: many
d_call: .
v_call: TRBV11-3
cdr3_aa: CASSLVRGSNEQFF
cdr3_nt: TGTGCCAGCAGCTTAGTTCGGGGAAGCAATGAGCAGTTCTTC

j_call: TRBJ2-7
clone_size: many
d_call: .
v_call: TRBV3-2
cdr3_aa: CASSQDLPPADEQYF
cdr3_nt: TGTGCCAGCAGCCAAGATCTCCCTCCCGCAGACGAGCAGTACTTC

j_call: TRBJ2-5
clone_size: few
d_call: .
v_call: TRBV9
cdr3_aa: CASSQARDKETQYF
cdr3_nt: TGTGCCAGCAGCCAGGCCCGGGATAAAGAGACCCAGTACTTC

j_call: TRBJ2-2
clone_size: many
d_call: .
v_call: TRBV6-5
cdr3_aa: CASSYYTQPLNANTGELFF
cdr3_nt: TGTGCCAGCAGTTACTACACCCAGCCGTTGAACGCGAACACCGGGGAGCTGTTTTTT

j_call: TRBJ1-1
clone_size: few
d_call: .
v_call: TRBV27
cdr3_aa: CASSSGTLNTEAFF
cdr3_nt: TGTGCCAGCAGTTCCGGGACACTGAACACTGAAGCTTTCTTT

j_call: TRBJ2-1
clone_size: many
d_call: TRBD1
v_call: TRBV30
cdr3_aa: CAWSGQGVSEQFF
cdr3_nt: TGTGCCTGGAGTGGACAGGGGGTTTCTGAGCAGTTCTTC

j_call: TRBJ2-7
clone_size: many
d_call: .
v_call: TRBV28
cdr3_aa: CASRTGSRYYEQYF
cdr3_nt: TGTGCCAGCAGAACAGGGAGTCGGTACTACGAGCAGTACTTC

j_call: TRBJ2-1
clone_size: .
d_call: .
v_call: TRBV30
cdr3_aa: CAWNRVYNEQFF
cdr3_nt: TGTGCCTGGAATAGGGTCTACAATGAGCAGTTCTTC

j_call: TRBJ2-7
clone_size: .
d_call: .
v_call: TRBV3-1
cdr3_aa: CASSPYSGVYEQYF
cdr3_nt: TGTGCCAGCAGCCCATATTCGGGGGTCTACGAGCAGTACTTC

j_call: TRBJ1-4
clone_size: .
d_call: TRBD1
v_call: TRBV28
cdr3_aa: CASNHRGHNEKLFF
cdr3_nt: TGTGCCAGCAACCACAGGGGCCATAATGAAAAACTGTTTTTT

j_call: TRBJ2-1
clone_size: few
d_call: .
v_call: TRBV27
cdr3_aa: CASSSLTSNGQFF
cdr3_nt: TGTGCCAGCAGTTCGCTCACTAGCAATGGGCAGTTCTTC

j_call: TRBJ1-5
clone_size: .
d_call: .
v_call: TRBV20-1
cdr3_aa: CSARVDGNQPQHF
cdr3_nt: TGCAGTGCTAGAGTGGACGGGAATCAGCCCCAGCATTTT

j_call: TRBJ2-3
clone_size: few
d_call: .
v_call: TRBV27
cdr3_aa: CASSFSADTQYF
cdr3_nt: TGTGCCAGCAGTTTCTCCGCAGATACGCAGTATTTT

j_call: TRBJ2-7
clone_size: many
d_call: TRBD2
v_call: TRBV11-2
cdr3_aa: CASSLETSGRAPEQYF
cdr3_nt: TGTGCCAGCAGCTTAGAGACTAGCGGGAGGGCCCCCGAGCAGTACTTC

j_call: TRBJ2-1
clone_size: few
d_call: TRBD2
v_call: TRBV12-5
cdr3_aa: CASGPGLAAYNEQFF
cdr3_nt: TGTGCTAGTGGTCCCGGACTAGCGGCCTACAATGAGCAGTTCTTC

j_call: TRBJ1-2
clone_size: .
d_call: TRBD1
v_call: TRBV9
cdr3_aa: CASSSGEGARYGYTF
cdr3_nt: TGTGCCAGCAGCTCTGGGGAGGGGGCGCGGTATGGCTACACCTTC

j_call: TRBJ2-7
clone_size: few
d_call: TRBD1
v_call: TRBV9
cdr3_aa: CASSAAQGAYEQYF
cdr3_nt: TGTGCCAGCAGCGCCGCCCAGGGGGCCTACGAGCAGTACTTC

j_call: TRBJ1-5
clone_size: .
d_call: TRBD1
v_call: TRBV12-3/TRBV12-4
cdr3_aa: CASSFLIADRGDQPQHF
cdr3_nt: TGTGCCAGCAGTTTCCTTATCGCTGACAGGGGCGATCAGCCCCAGCATTTT

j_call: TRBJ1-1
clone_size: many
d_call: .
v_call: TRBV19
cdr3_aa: CASSIRRAVNTEAFF
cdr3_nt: TGTGCCAGTAGTATTAGACGGGCGGTGAACACTGAAGCTTTCTTT

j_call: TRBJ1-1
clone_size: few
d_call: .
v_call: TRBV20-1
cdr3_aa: CSATGGREANTEAFF
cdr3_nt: TGCAGTGCGACAGGTGGTAGGGAGGCGAACACTGAAGCTTTCTTT

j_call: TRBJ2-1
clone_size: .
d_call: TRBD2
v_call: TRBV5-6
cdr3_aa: CASSLVSGGSYNEQFF
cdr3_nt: TGTGCCAGCAGCTTGGTATCGGGAGGTTCCTACAATGAGCAGTTCTTC

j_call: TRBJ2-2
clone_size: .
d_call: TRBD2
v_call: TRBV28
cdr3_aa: CATLAGKGTGELFF
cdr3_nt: TGTGCAACCTTAGCGGGAAAGGGCACCGGGGAGCTGTTTTTT

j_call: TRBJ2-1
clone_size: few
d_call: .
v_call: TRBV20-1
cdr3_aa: CSASSRITYNEQFF
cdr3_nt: TGCAGTGCTAGTTCCAGGATTACCTACAATGAGCAGTTCTTC

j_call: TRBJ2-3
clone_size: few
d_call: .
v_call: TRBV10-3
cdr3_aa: CAISVGSDTDTQYF
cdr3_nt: TGTGCCATCAGTGTGGGTAGCGACACAGATACGCAGTATTTT

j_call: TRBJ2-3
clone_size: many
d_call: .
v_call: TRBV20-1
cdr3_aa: CSAAPISTAGTDTQYF
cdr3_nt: TGCAGTGCCGCGCCCATTTCGACAGCTGGCACAGATACGCAGTATTTT

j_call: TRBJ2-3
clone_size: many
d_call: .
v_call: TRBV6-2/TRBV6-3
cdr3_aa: CASSRPPGVGTDTQYF
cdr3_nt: TGTGCCAGCAGTCGTCCTCCGGGAGTGGGGACAGATACGCAGTATTTT

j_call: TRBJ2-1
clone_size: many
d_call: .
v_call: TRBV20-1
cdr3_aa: CSARAGAGWDNEQFF
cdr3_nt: TGCAGTGCTAGAGCCGGGGCGGGGTGGGACAATGAGCAGTTCTTC